This TCR beta chain emerged from a study of regulatory T cells in long-lasting Graves disease. Overall study: Graves' cases, newly diagnosed, had used antithyroid drugs under 3 months.

Time point in this sample: newly diagnosed GD, antithyroid drugs for less than 3 months. Following extraction of RNA from PBMCs, that RNA was used to make the TCR library. The authors built TCR beta libraries using iRepertoire HTBI primers and Arm-PCR of CDR3 regions. MiXCR, applied by TCRdb to the multiplex PCR reads, yields one record per CDR3 protein. Of around 360,000 distinct CDR3 sequences in the sample, around 15% were seen once. This clonotype was counted a few times. The CDR3 runs to 13 residues. Germline CDR1 is SGHNT and CDR2 is YYREEE (reference sequence). V lost 0 bases and J 7 bases, leaving 11 bases between the germline ends. These records were also assigned to another study, of T cells in Graves' hyperthyroidism and ophthalmopathy. According to that study: Each patient was aged 18 to 65 and had newly diagnosed hyperthyroidism of under 2 months' duration. Within blood appeared most thyroid clonotypes that had expanded above 0.001. Model predictions of ophthalmopathy came a median 6.5 months before onset.

The chain recombines TRBV5-4 with TRBJ2-7; D gene unclear. This specimen was peripheral blood mononuclear cells (PBMCs), taken at new diagnosis, from a patient treated with antithyroid drugs. The source is a woman between 18 and 29 years old with Graves disease. As DNA, the CDR3 is TGTGCCAGCAGCTTGGAGATCGCTCGGGAGCAGTACTTC. As protein: CASSLEIAREQYF. The full variable domain, with the rest looked up from reference TRBV5-4 and TRBJ2-7, is ETGVTQSPTHLIKTRGQQVTLRCSSQSGHNTVSWYQQALGQGPQFIFQYYREEENGRGNFPPRFSGLQFPNYSSELNVNALELDDSALYLCASSLEIAREQYFGPGTRLTVT.